This TCR beta chain was found in a study of a mutant IDH1 vaccine in newly diagnosed glioma. Study results and caveats: Changes in top peripheral clonotypes did not appear linked to pseudoprogression.

The table came from immunoSEQ multiplex PCR; TCRdb's copy has only in-frame clones and leaves some out. The data contain 50,000 or so clones, approximately 90% of them seen just once; the ten biggest clones take up roughly 2.4%. The CDR3 has 16 residues. CDR1 is LGHNA, CDR2 YNFKEQ, per germline. Trimming left V 0 bases short and J 3 bases short, with 13 bases between. Sample time point: baseline, week 1 (first vaccination visit). Noted treatment: pre-vaccination baseline after standard-of-care therapy. This clone was counted a few times. What it binds is unknown. This receptor was identified in a man aged 40-49 years with glioma. This specimen was PBMCs, taken from a glioma patient treated with radiotherapy, temozolomide or both. This sequence joins TRBV4-2 and TRBJ2-3; D is unclear. The CDR3 DNA sequence: TGTGCCAGCAGCCAAGATTCAGCCCAACTAACAGATACGCAGTATTTT. Residues: CASSQDSAQLTDTQYF.